Listed below are T cell receptor beta chains from one sample, sequenced in a study of blood T cell repertoires in COVID-19. Data came from immunoSEQ multiplex PCR; TCRdb stores just in-frame clones and leaves some out. The sample records 45,000 to 65,000 clones, approximately 80% being singletons. Sequencing used peripheral blood. These receptor sequences come from a woman older than 75 with acute or convalescent COVID-19. CDR3s leave out the opening cysteine and the closing phenylalanine or tryptophan. Each record gives: J gene, V gene, CDR3 protein.

J gene: TRBJ1-4
V gene: TRBV7-9
CDR3 protein: ASSLPRDRGANEKLF

J gene: TRBJ2-1
V gene: TRBV5-1
CDR3 protein: ASREFAGGYSYNEQF

J gene: TRBJ2-7
V gene: TRBV5-1
CDR3 protein: ASSLEGPYEQY

J gene: TRBJ2-3
V gene: TRBV7-7
CDR3 protein: ASSSSRSTDTQY

J gene: TRBJ2-1
V gene: TRBV5-5
CDR3 protein: ASSPKDRGRDEQF

J gene: TRBJ1-4
V gene: TRBV4-1
CDR3 protein: ASSQVSAGGREKLF

J gene: TRBJ2-1
V gene: TRBV5-5
CDR3 protein: ASSPGLAYYNEQF

J gene: TRBJ1-6
V gene: TRBV4-1
CDR3 protein: ASSQERASPLH

J gene: TRBJ2-3
V gene: TRBV5-1
CDR3 protein: ASSLEGDRRDTQY

J gene: TRBJ1-2
V gene: TRBV5-1
CDR3 protein: ASSLVQDGGYT

J gene: TRBJ2-1
V gene: TRBV5-6
CDR3 protein: ASSLLASGKVNEQF

J gene: TRBJ1-4
V gene: TRBV19
CDR3 protein: ASMEQGRIGEKLF

J gene: TRBJ2-1
V gene: TRBV28
CDR3 protein: ASSPRTGRYNEQF

J gene: TRBJ1-4
V gene: TRBV5-1
CDR3 protein: ASSLEGANEKLF

J gene: TRBJ2-7
V gene: TRBV19
CDR3 protein: ASSMSTGTGAYEQY

J gene: TRBJ2-7
V gene: TRBV5-6
CDR3 protein: ASSLGGYYEQY

J gene: TRBJ2-3
V gene: TRBV27
CDR3 protein: ASSRQPFTDTQY

J gene: TRBJ2-5
V gene: TRBV15
CDR3 protein: ATSRDSPQETQY

J gene: TRBJ1-3
V gene: TRBV4-2
CDR3 protein: ASSREDRPRQNTIY

J gene: TRBJ2-7
V gene: TRBV10-1
CDR3 protein: ASSEDPGGNEQY

J gene: TRBJ2-3
V gene: TRBV7-2
CDR3 protein: ASRRDRGGADTQY

J gene: TRBJ2-1
V gene: TRBV5-4
CDR3 protein: ASSLSSGGMNEQF